This section outlines one T cell receptor beta chain sequence together with its context. The antigen remains unidentified. These data belong to a study of T cell responses to AZD1222 COVID-19 vaccine. Study results and limitations: Scientists sampled the repertoires only once the peak T cell response had passed. The study identified only five to seven AZD1222 recipients as seropositive at baseline.

Germline loops: CDR1 ENHRY, CDR2 SYGVKD. CDR3 length: 17 amino acids. V shed 4 bases, J shed 6 bases, and the junction held 10 bases outside the gene matches. TCRdb keeps only in-frame clones here, not all; method: immunoSEQ multiplex PCR. The repertoire holds about 100,000 clones, with roughly 91% as singletons. The rearrangement links TRBV10-3 to TRBJ2-1; 12 bases agree with TRBD2. Sequencing was performed on peripheral blood, taken on day 0 of AZD1222 vaccination. The sequence was collected from an adult in good health. CDR3 in amino acids: CAISGPSGRASRNEQFF. The CDR3, as DNA: TGTGCCATCAGTGGACCTAGCGGGAGGGCCTCCCGCAATGAGCAGTTCTTC.